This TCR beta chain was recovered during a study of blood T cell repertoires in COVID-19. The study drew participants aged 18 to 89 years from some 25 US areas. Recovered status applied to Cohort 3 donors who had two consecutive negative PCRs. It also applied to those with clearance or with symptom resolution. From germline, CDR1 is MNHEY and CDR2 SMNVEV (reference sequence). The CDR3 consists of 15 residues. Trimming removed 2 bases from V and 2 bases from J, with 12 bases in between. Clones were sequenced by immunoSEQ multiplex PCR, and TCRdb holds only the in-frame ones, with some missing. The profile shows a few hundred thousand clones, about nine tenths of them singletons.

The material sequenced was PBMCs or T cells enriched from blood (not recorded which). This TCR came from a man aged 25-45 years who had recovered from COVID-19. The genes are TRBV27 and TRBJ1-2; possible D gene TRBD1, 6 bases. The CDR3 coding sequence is TGTGCCAGCAGTTTAGGGGGGGCCCGCAACTATGGCTACACCTTC. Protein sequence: CASSLGGARNYGYTF.